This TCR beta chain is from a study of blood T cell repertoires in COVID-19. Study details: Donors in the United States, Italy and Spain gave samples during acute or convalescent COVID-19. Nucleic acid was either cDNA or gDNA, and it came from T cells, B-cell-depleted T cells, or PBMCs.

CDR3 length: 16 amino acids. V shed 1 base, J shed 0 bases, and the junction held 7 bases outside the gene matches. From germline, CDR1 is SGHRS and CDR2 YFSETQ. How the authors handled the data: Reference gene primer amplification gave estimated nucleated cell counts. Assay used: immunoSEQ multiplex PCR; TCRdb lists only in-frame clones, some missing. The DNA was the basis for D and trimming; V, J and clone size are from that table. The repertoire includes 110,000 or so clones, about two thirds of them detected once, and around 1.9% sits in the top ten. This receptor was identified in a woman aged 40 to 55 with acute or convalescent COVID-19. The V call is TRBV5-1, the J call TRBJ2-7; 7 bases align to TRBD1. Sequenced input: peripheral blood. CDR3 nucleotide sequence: TGCGCCAGCAGCTTGCACCCCGGGACAGCCTCCTACGAGCAGTACTTC. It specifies CASSLHPGTASYEQYF. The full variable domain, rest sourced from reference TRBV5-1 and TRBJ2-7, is KAGVTQTPRYLIKTRGQQVTLSCSPISGHRSVSWYQQTPGQGLQFLFEYFSETQRNKGNFPGRFSGRQFSNSRSEMNVSTLELGDSALYLCASSLHPGTASYEQYFGPGTRLTVT.